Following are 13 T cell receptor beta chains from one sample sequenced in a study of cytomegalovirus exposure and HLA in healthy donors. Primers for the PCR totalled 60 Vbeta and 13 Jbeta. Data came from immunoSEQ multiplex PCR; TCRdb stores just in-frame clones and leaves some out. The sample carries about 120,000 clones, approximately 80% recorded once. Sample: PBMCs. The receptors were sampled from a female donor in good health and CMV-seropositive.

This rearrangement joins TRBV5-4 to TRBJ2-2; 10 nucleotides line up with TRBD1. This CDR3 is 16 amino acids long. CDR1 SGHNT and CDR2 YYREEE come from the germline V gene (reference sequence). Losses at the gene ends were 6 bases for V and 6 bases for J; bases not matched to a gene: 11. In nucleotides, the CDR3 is TGTGCCAGCACTCCTGCGGACAGGGGGAGGGCCGGGGAGCTGTTTTTT. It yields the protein CASTPADRGRAGELFF.

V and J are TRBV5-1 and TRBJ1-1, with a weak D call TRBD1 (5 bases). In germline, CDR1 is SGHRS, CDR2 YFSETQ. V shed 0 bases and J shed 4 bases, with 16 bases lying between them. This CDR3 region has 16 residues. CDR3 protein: CASSLAARGIGTEAFF. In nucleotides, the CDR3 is TGCGCCAGCAGCTTGGCGGCACGGGGGATTGGCACTGAAGCTTTCTTT.

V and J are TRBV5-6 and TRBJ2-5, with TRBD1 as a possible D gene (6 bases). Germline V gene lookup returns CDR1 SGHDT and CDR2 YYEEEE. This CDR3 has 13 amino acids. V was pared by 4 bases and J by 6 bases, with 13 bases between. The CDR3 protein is CASSPGQKKTQYF. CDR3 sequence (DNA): TGTGCCAGCAGCCCTGGACAGAAAAAGACCCAGTACTTC.

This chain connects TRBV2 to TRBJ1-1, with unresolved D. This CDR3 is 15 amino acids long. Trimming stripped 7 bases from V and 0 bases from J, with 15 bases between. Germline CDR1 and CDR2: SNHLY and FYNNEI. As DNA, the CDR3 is TGTGCCAGCATCAAGAGTTCAGGCTTGAACACTGAAGCTTTCTTT. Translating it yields CASIKSSGLNTEAFF.

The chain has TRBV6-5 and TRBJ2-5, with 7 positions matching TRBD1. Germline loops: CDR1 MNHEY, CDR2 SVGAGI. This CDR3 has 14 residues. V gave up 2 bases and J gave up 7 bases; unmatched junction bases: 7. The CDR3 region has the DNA TGTGCCAGCAGTTACGCAGGGGGTCGGGCGACCCAGTACTTC. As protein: CASSYAGGRATQYF.

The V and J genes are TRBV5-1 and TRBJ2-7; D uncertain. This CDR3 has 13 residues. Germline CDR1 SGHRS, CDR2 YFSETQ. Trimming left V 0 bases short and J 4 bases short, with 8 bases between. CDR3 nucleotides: TGCGCCAGCAGCTTGGGTATAGCTTACGAGCAGTACTTC. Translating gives CASSLGIAYEQYF.

CDR3 coding DNA: TGTGCCTGGGGGACAGGGGCAGGCTATGGCTACACCTTC. Translation: CAWGTGAGYGYTF. V and J are TRBV30 and TRBJ1-2; 10 bases agree with TRBD1. The CDR3 extends over 13 amino acids. J lost 4 bases, V lost 5 bases, and 4 bases had no gene match. From germline, CDR1 is GTSNPN and CDR2 SVGIG (reference sequence).

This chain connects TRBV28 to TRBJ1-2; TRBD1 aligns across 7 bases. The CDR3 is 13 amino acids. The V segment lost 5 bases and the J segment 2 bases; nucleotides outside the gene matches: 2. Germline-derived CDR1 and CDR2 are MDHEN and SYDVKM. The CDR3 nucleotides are TGTGCCAGCAGTAGGACAGGAAACTATGGCTACACCTTC. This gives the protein CASSRTGNYGYTF.

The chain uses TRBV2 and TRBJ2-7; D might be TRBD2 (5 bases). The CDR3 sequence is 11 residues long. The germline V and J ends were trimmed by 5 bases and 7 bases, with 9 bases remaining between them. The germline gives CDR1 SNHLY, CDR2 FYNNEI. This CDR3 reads CASSTTGEQYF. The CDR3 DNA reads TGTGCCAGCAGTACCACGGGGGAGCAGTACTTC.

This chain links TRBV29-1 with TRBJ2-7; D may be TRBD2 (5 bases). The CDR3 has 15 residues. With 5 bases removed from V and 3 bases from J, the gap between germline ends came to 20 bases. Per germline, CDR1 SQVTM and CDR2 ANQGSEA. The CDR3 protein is CSVSNPTGESYEQYF. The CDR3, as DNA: TGCAGCGTTAGCAACCCGACCGGGGAAAGCTACGAGCAGTACTTC.

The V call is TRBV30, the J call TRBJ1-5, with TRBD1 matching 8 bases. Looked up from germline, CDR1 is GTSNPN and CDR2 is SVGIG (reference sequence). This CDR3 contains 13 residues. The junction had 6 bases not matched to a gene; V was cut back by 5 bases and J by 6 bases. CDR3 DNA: TGTGCCTGGGGTGGAGACAGGGGTCAGCCCCAGCATTTT. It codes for CAWGGDRGQPQHF.

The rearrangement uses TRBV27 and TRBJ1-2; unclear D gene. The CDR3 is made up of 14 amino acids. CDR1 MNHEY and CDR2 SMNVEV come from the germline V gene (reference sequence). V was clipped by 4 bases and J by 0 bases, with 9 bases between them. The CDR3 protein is CASSSISANYGYTF. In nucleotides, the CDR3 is TGTGCCAGCAGTTCGATTTCGGCTAACTATGGCTACACCTTC.

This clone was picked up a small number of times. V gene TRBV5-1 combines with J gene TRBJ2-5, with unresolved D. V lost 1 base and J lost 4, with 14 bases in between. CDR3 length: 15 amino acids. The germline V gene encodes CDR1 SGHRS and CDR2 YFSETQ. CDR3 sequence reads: CASSLTTTIRETQYF. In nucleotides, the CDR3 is TGCGCCAGCAGCTTGACTACCACGATTAGAGAGACCCAGTACTTC.